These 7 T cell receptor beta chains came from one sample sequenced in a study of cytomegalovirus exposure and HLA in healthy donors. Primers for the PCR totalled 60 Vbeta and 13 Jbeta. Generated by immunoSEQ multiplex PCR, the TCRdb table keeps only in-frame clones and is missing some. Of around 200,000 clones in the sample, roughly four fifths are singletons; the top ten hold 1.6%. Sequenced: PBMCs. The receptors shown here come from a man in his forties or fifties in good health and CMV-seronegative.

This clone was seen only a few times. Written as DNA, the CDR3 is TGTGCCAGCAGCTCTACGTATAGCTCTGGAAACACCATATATTTT. Translating it yields CASSSTYSSGNTIYF. This chain joins TRBV5-6 and TRBJ1-3; D gene ambiguous. V was shortened by 3 bases and J by 0 bases, with 10 bases between the two germline ends. In germline, CDR1 is SGHDT, CDR2 YYEEEE. There are 15 residues in the CDR3. The full variable domain, rest sourced from reference TRBV5-6 and TRBJ1-3, is DAGVTQSPTHLIKTRGQQVTLRCSPKSGHDTVSWYQQALGQGPQFIFQYYEEEERQRGNFPDRFSGHQFPNYSSELNVNALLLGDSALYLCASSSTYSSGNTIYFGEGSWLTVV.

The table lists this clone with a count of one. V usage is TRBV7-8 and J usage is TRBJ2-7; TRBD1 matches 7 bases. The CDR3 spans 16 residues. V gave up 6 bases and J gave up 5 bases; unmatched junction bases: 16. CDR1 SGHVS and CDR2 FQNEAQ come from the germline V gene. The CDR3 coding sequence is TGTGCCAGCAGTACCCTTTGGGGCAGGGGGTCCCACGAGCAGTACTTC. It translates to CASSTLWGRGSHEQYF.

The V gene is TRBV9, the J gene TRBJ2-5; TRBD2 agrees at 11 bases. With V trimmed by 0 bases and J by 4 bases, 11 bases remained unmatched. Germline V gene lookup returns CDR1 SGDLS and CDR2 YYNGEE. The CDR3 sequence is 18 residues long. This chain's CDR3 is CASSVGNSGGALGETQYF. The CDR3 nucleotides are TGTGCCAGCAGCGTAGGTAATAGCGGGGGGGCCTTGGGAGAGACCCAGTACTTC.

The CDR3 loop reads CASSQEDMAGGLYEQYF. The CDR3 coding sequence is TGTGCCAGCAGCCAAGAAGATATGGCAGGGGGCCTCTACGAGCAGTACTTC. The chain has TRBV4-2 and TRBJ2-7; 8 nucleotides match TRBD1. Germline V gives CDR1 LGHNA, CDR2 YNFKEQ. Trimming cost V 0 bases and J 3 bases; bases outside gene matches: 10. This CDR3 has 17 amino acids.

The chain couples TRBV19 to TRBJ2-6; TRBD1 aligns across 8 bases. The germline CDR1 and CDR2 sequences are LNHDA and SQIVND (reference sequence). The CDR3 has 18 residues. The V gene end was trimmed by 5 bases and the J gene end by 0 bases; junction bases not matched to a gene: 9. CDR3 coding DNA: TGTGCCAGTAGTGTAGGGGGAGACAGGGGCTCTGGGGCCAACGTCCTGACTTTC. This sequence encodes CASSVGGDRGSGANVLTF. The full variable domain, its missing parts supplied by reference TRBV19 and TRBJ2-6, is DGGITQSPKYLFRKEGQNVTLSCEQNLNHDAMYWYRQDPGQGLRLIYYSQIVNDFQKGDIAEGYSVSREKKESFPLTVTSAQKNPTAFYLCASSVGGDRGSGANVLTFGAGSRLTVL.

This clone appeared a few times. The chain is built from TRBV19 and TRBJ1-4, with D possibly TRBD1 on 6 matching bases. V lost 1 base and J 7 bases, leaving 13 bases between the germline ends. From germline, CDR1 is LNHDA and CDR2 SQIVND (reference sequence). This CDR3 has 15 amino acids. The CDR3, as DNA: TGTGCCAGTAGTATAGTAACCACAGGGCCTGAAAAACTGTTTTTT. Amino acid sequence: CASSIVTTGPEKLFF. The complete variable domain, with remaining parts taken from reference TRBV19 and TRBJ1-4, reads DGGITQSPKYLFRKEGQNVTLSCEQNLNHDAMYWYRQDPGQGLRLIYYSQIVNDFQKGDIAEGYSVSREKKESFPLTVTSAQKNPTAFYLCASSIVTTGPEKLFFGSGTQLSVL.

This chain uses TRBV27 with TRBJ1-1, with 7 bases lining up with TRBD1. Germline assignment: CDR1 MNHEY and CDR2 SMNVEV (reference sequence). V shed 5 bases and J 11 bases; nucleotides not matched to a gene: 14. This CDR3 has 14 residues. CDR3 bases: TGTGCCAGCAGTCCCACAGACAGGGTCTCGAAGGCTTTCTTT. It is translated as CASSPTDRVSKAFF.